This T cell receptor (beta chain) was documented in a study of T cell repertoires in cytomegalovirus infection. Study findings and constraints: It was HLA-C-restricted CMV-specific TCR beta clonotypes that dominated the response ex vivo.

Each CDR3 protein is one row after TCRdb ran MiXCR on the reads. The table lists 700,000 to 950,000 distinct CDR3 sequences, around a third of them singletons, with around an eighth in the top ten. Only a few counts were recorded for this clonotype. Its antigen is currently unknown. The germline CDR1 and CDR2 sequences are MRHNA and SNTAGT. The CDR3 totals 13 residues. The V gene lost 10 bases and the J gene lost 5 bases, with 17 bases spanning the gap. The sample here was cultured CD8+ T cells from PBMCs, taken from culture after CMV antigen stimulation. The gene calls are TRBV6-4 and TRBJ2-5, with D perhaps TRBD2 (5 bases). This TCR was sampled from a human donor in good health (CMV status not recorded). Some clones in this sample may be carry-over from other donors' samples. The CDR3: CAIDEGFVETQYF. The CDR3 DNA reads as TGTGCCATCGACGAGGGCTTCGTGGAGACCCAGTACTTC.